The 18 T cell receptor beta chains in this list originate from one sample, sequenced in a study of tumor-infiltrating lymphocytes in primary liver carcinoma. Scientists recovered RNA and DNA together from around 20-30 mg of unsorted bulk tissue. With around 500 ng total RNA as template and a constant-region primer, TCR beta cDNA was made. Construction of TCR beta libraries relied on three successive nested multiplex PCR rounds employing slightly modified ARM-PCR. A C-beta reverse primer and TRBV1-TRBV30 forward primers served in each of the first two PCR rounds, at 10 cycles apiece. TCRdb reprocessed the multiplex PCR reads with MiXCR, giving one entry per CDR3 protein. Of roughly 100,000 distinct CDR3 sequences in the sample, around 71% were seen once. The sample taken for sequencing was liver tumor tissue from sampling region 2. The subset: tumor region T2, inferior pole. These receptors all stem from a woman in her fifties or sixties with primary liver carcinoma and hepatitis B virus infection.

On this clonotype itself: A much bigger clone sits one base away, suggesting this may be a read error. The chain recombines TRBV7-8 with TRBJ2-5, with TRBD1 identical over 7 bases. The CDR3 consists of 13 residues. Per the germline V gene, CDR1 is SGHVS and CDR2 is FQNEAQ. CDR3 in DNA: TGTGCCAACAGCCTAGAGGCAGGGGGAACCCAGTACTTC. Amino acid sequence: CANSLEAGGTQYF.

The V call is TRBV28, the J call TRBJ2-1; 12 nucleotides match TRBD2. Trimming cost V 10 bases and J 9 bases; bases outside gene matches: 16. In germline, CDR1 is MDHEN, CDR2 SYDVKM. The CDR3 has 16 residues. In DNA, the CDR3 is TGTGCCATCGCCTCCGCCGGGACTAGCGGGTTTACTGAGCAGTTCTTC. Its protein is CAIASAGTSGFTEQFF.

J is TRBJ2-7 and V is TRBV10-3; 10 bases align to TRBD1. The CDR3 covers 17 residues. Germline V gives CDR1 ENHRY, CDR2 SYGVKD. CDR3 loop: CVTQSGTGAPNSYEQYF. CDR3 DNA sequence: TGTGTCACCCAATCCGGGACAGGGGCCCCCAACTCCTACGAGCAGTACTTC.

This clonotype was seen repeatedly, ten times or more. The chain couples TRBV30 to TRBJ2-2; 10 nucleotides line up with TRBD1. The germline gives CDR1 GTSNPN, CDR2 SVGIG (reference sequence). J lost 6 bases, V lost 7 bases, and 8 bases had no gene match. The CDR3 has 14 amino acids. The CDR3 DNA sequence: TGTGCCTTCACCGTGGGACAGGGGTCCGGGGAGCTGTTTTTT. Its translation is CAFTVGQGSGELFF.

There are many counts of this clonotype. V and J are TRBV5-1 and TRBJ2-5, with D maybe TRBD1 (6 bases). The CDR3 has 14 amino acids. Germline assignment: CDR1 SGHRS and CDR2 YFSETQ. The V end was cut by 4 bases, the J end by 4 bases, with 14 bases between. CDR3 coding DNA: TGCGCCAGCAGCATCAGGGGTCCTCCAGAGACCCAGTACTTC. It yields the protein CASSIRGPPETQYF.

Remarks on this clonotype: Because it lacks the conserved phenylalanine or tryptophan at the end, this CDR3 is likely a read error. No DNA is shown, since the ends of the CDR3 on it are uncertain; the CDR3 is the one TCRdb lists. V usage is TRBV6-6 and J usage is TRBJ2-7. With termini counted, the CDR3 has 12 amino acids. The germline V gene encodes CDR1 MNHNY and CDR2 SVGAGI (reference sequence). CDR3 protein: CASSSVSYEQYL.

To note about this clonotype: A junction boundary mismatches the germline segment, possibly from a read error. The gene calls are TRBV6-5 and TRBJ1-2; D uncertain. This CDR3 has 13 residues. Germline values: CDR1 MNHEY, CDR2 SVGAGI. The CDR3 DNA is TGTGCCAGCAGTACCCCCCCCATGGATGGCTGCACCTTC. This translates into CASSTPPMDGCTF.

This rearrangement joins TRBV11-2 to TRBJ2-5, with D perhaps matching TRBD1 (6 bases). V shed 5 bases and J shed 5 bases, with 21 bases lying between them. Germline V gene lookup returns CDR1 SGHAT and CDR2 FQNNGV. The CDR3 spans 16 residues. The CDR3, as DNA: TGTGCCAGCAGCCGCCTGTGGACAGACCTGCACGAGACCCAGTACTTC. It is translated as CASSRLWTDLHETQYF.

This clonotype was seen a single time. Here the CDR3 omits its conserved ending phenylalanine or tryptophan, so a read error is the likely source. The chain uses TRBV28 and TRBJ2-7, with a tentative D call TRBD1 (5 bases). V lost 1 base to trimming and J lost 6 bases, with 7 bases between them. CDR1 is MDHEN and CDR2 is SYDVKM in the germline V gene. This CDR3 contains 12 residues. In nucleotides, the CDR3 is TGTGCCAGCAGTTTATCAGGGTTCGAGCAGTACTCC. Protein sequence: CASSLSGFEQYS.

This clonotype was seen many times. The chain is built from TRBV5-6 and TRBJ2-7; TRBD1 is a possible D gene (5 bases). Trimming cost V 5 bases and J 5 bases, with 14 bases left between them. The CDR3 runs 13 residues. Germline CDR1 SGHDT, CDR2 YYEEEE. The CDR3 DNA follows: TGTGCCAGCAGGTTCGGCAGGGTAAACGAGCAGTACTTC. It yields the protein CASRFGRVNEQYF. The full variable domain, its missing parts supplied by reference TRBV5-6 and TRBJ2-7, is DAGVTQSPTHLIKTRGQQVTLRCSPKSGHDTVSWYQQALGQGPQFIFQYYEEEERQRGNFPDRFSGHQFPNYSSELNVNALLLGDSALYLCASRFGRVNEQYFGPGTRLTVT.

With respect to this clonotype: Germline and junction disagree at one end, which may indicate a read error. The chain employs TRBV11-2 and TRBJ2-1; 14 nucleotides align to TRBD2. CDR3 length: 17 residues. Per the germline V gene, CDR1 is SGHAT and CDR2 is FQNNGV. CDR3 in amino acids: CASSRRLAGGKGDEQFF. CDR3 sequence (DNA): TGTGCCAGCAGCAGGAGACTAGCGGGAGGGAAGGGGGATGAACAGTTCTTC. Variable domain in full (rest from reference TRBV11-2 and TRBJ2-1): EAGVAQSPRYKIIEKRQSVAFWCNPISGHATLYWYQQILGQGPKLLIQFQNNGVVDDSQLPKDRFSAERLKGVDSTLKIQPAKLEDSAVYLCASSRRLAGGKGDEQFFGPGTRLTVL.

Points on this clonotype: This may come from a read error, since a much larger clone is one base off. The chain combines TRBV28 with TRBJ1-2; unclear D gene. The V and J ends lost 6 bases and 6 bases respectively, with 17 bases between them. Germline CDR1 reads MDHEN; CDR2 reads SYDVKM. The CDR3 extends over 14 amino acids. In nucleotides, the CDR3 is TGTGCCAGCAGCTTTCAAGTGGGAAACAATGGCTACACCTTC. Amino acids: CASSFQVGNNGYTF.

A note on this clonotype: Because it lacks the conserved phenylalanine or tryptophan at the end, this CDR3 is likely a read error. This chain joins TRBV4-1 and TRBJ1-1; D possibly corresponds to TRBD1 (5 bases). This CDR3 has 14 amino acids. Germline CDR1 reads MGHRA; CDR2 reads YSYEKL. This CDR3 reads CASSPRVRGTEAFI. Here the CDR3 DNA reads TGTGCCAGCAGCCCCAGGGTACGTGGCACTGAAGCTTTCATT.

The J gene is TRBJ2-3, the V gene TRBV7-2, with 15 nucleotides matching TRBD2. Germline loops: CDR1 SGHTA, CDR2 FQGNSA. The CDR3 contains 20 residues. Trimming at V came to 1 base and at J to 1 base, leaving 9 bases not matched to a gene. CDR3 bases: TGTGCCAGCAGCTTAGTAAGAGGACTAGCGGGAGGGCCCGGCACAGATACGCAGTATTTT. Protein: CASSLVRGLAGGPGTDTQYF.

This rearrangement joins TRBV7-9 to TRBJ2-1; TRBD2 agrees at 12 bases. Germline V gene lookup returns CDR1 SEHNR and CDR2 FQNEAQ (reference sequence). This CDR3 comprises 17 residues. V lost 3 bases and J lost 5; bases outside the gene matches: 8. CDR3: CASSFPPGLAGNNEQFF. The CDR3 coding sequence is TGTGCCAGCAGCTTTCCCCCTGGACTAGCGGGAAACAATGAGCAGTTCTTC. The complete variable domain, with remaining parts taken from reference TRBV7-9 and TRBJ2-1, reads DTGVSQNPRHKITKRGQNVTFRCDPISEHNRLYWYRQTLGQGPEFLTYFQNEAQLEKSRLLSDRFSAERPKGSFSTLEIQRTEQGDSAMYLCASSFPPGLAGNNEQFFGPGTRLTVL.

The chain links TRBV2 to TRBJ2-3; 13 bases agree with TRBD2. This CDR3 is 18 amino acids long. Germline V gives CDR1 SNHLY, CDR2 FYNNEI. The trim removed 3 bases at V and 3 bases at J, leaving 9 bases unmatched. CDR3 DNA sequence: TGTGCCAGCAGTGAGGGGACTAGCGGGACAGTGGGGACAGATACGCAGTATTTT. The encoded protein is CASSEGTSGTVGTDTQYF.

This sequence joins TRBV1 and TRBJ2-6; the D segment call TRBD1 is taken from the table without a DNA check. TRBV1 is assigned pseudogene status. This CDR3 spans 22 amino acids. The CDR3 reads CTSSPASYPGHRTTSGADVLTF. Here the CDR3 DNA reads TGCACCAGCAGCCCAGCCTCTTATCCGGGACATCGGACTACCTCTGGGGCCGACGTCCTGACTTTC.

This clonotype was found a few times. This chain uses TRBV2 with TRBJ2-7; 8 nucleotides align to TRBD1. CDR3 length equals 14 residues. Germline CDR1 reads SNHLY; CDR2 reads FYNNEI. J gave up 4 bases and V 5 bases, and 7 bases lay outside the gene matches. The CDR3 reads CASSLQGAPYEQYF. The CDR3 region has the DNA TGTGCCAGCAGTCTTCAGGGGGCGCCGTACGAGCAGTACTTC.